The next 3 T cell receptor beta chains were all read from a single sample in a study of CD8 T cell repertoires and HIV-1 epitope variants. For these receptors, no antigen is known. Clones were sequenced by immunoSEQ multiplex PCR, and TCRdb holds only the in-frame ones, with some missing. This table holds thousands of clones, 60% to 80% found once. Sequencing input: cultured CD8+ T cells derived from PBMCs. The receptors stem from a male donor with HIV.

The genes are TRBV6-5 and TRBJ1-1; D perhaps matches TRBD1 (5 bases). The V gene's germline CDR1 is MNHEY and CDR2 SVGAGI. The CDR3 is made up of 13 amino acids. The ends were cut back, 7 bases at V and 5 bases at J, with 14 bases in the middle. The CDR3 nucleotides are TGTGCCAGCACCCTTGGGGGAAGGACTGAAGCTTTCTTT. This translates into CASTLGGRTEAFF.

Comment on this clone: An end of the junction differs from the germline gene, which may be a read error. The chain links TRBV27 to TRBJ2-6, with D perhaps TRBD1 (5 bases). Germline CDR1 and CDR2: MNHEY and SMNVEV (reference sequence). This CDR3 has 16 residues. CDR3 region: CAGSSHQGSGANVLTF. The CDR3, as DNA: TGTGCCGGCAGTTCACATCAGGGCTCTGGGGCCAACGTCCTGACTTTC.

The J gene is TRBJ1-2, the V gene TRBV5-4, with 9 bases aligning to TRBD1. The CDR3 spans 13 residues. The junction had 2 bases not matched to a gene; V was cut back by 2 bases and J by 6 bases. CDR1 is SGHNT and CDR2 is YYREEE in the germline V gene (reference sequence). CDR3 nucleotide sequence: TGTGCCAGCAGCTTTAGGACAGGGGATGGCTACACCTTC. It yields the protein CASSFRTGDGYTF.